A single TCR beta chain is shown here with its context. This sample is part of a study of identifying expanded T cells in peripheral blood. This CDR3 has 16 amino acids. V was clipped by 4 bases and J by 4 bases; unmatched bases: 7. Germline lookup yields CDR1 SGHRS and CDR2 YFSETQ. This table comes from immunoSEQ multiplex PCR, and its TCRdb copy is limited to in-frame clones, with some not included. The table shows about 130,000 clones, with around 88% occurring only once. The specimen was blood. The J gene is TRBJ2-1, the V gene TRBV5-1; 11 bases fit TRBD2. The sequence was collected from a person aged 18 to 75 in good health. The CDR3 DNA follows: TGCGCCAGCAGCCAAGCCGGGACTAGCGGATACAATGAGCAGTTCTTC. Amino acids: CASSQAGTSGYNEQFF. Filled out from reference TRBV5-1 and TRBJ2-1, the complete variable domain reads KAGVTQTPRYLIKTRGQQVTLSCSPISGHRSVSWYQQTPGQGLQFLFEYFSETQRNKGNFPGRFSGRQFSNSRSEMNVSTLELGDSALYLCASSQAGTSGYNEQFFGPGTRLTVL.